What follows is one TCR beta chain and its context. The sample is drawn from a study of shared clonotypes between healthy human individuals. Trimming left V 4 bases short and J 6 bases short, with 16 bases between. CDR1 is LNHDA and CDR2 is SQIVND in the germline V gene (reference sequence). The CDR3 is made up of 14 amino acids. Every subset's genomic DNA went evenly onto several immunoSEQ plates. Using immunoSEQ multiplex PCR, the repertoire was profiled, and TCRdb retains in-frame clones only, with some absent. The sample carries about 340,000 clones, 73% recorded once. This chain connects TRBV19 to TRBJ2-7; the D gene is possibly TRBD2 (6 bases). The origin of this receptor is a man aged 30 to 39 in good health. Sequences were obtained from memory CD4+ T cells sorted from blood. Sample subset: CD45RA-negative fraction. The CDR3 loop is CASSREAGRSEQYF. The CDR3 DNA reads as TGTGCCAGTAGTAGGGAGGCAGGACGAAGCGAGCAGTACTTC.